This TCR beta chain is from a study of blood T cell repertoires in COVID-19. CDR1 and CDR2 (germline): SGHNT, YYREEE (reference sequence). V dropped 3 bases and J dropped 2 bases, with 11 bases sitting between them. This CDR3 comprises 14 residues. Sequencing was performed with immunoSEQ multiplex PCR; in TCRdb, only in-frame clones are kept and a portion is missing. This repertoire shows about 480,000 clones, about 91% found once; its top ten account for roughly 12%. The sample consisted of peripheral blood. The TCR was taken from a woman between 45 and 60 years old with COVID-19, enrolled during active disease. The chain uses TRBV5-4 and TRBJ2-5, with D tentatively TRBD2 (5 bases). CDR3 in amino acids: CASSSPREQETQYF. CDR3 coding DNA: TGTGCCAGCAGCTCCCCTAGGGAGCAAGAGACCCAGTACTTC.